This entry lists 26 T cell receptor beta chains sequenced from one sample in a study of PD-L1 blockade in urothelial cancer. Method: immunoSEQ multiplex PCR; TCRdb's copy keeps in-frame clones and lacks some. The data show under 130,000 clones, with approximately 85% seen just once and 2.4% held by the top ten. Sequenced material: PBMCs, taken around atezolizumab (anti-PD-L1) treatment. These TCRs come from a man between 50 and 59 years old with urothelial cancer.

The chain uses TRBV25-1 and TRBJ2-1; D may be TRBD1 (6 bases). Germline assignment: CDR1 MGHDK and CDR2 SYGVNS. Between the trimmed V and J ends, which lost 1 base and 4 bases, there was a span of 11 bases. CDR3 length equals 15 residues. CDR3 in amino acids: CASSEFQGTYNEQFF. CDR3 DNA sequence: TGTGCCAGCAGTGAATTCCAGGGGACGTACAATGAGCAGTTCTTC. Filled out from reference TRBV25-1 and TRBJ2-1, the complete variable domain reads EADIYQTPRYLVIGTGKKITLECSQTMGHDKMYWYQQDPGMELHLIHYSYGVNSTEKGDLSSESTVSRIRTEHFPLTLESARPSHTSQYLCASSEFQGTYNEQFFGPGTRLTVL.

The CDR3 here is CASSVGTSGYEQYF. The CDR3 DNA reads TGCGCCAGCAGCGTCGGGACTAGCGGCTACGAGCAGTACTTC. This chain uses TRBV5-1 with TRBJ2-7, with 11 bases that match TRBD2. J gave up 3 bases and V 4 bases, and 3 bases lay outside the gene matches. This CDR3 contains 14 residues. Germline lookup yields CDR1 SGHRS and CDR2 YFSETQ.

This clone was seen only a few times. The chain has TRBV18 and TRBJ1-1; D is perhaps TRBD1 (6 bases). Trimming removed 4 bases from V and 7 bases from J, with 10 bases in between. Germline CDR1 is KGHSH and CDR2 is LQKENI. The CDR3 loop spans 12 amino acids. Here the CDR3 DNA reads TGTGCCAGCTCACTGCAGGGGATTGAAGCTTTCTTT. Protein: CASSLQGIEAFF.

The chain links TRBV7-2 to TRBJ2-4; 9 bases map to TRBD1. CDR1 and CDR2 from the germline V gene are SGHTA and FQGNSA. V was pared by 5 bases and J by 0 bases, with 11 bases of the junction left unmatched. This CDR3 contains 18 residues. As DNA, the CDR3 is TGTGCCAGCAGCCCTAGGGACAGGGCGCGCCTAGCCAAAAACATTCAGTACTTC. It is translated as CASSPRDRARLAKNIQYF.

The V call is TRBV20-1, the J call TRBJ2-1, with D possibly TRBD1 on 5 matching bases. The CDR3 extends over 11 amino acids. In germline, CDR1 is DFQATT, CDR2 SNEGSKA (reference sequence). Deletions cut 1 base from V and 10 bases from J, with 8 bases between. For the CDR3, the DNA is TGCAGTGCTAGAGTGACAGCGGAGCAGTTCTTC. Encoded protein: CSARVTAEQFF.

This chain uses TRBV29-1 with TRBJ1-1; 7 nucleotides line up with TRBD1. V shed 7 bases, J shed 8 bases, and the junction held 19 bases outside the gene matches. The CDR3 length is 15 residues. Germline CDR1 reads SQVTM; CDR2 reads ANQGSEA. DNA for the CDR3: TGCAGCGCCGAACCGACAGGGACCCTTACACTCGAAGCTTTCTTT. As protein: CSAEPTGTLTLEAFF.

The rearrangement joins TRBV28 to TRBJ2-7; D is perhaps TRBD2 (7 bases). The germline V gene encodes CDR1 MDHEN and CDR2 SYDVKM. This CDR3 region has 13 residues. V was shortened by 5 bases and J by 9 bases, with 17 bases between the two germline ends. The CDR3 DNA reads as TGTGCCAGCAGTCTGTCCCAGGGAGGGGGGCAGTACTTC. Protein: CASSLSQGGGQYF.

The genes are TRBV7-8 and TRBJ2-7, with 10 nucleotides matching TRBD2. The V gene end was trimmed by 5 bases and the J gene end by 1 base; junction bases not matched to a gene: 8. From germline, CDR1 is SGHVS and CDR2 FQNEAQ. The CDR3 has 16 amino acids. The CDR3 spells CASSPRTSGASYEQYF. In nucleotides, the CDR3 is TGTGCCAGCAGCCCTAGGACTAGCGGAGCTTCCTACGAGCAGTACTTC.

This sequence joins TRBV18 and TRBJ1-4; 7 nucleotides align to TRBD1. The J segment lost 7 bases and the V segment lost 3 bases, leaving 5 bases of the junction unmatched. CDR3 length: 14 residues. Germline CDR1 is KGHSH and CDR2 is LQKENI. CDR3 sequence reads: CASSPGQRGEKLFF. CDR3 nucleotides: TGTGCCAGCTCACCGGGACAGCGAGGTGAAAAACTGTTTTTT.

This clone was counted only a few times. The gene calls are TRBV4-2 and TRBJ1-1, with D unclear. V shed 1 base and J shed 1 base, with 7 bases lying between them. CDR1 is LGHNA and CDR2 is YNFKEQ in the germline V gene. The CDR3 contains 14 residues. The CDR3 sequence: CASSQGQENTEAFF. Here the CDR3 DNA reads TGTGCCAGCAGCCAAGGTCAGGAGAACACTGAAGCTTTCTTT.

This chain links TRBV6-1 with TRBJ2-7; D not resolved. CDR1 and CDR2 from the germline V gene are MNHNS and SASEGT. The V gene lost 6 bases and the J gene lost 2 bases, with 8 bases spanning the gap. The CDR3 contains 12 residues. In nucleotides, the CDR3 is TGTGCCAGCAGAGCACCGACCTACGAGCAGTACTTC. Its translation: CASRAPTYEQYF.

CDR3: CASHTGTVRNEQFF. CDR3 sequence (DNA): TGTGCCAGTCATACCGGGACAGTACGGAATGAGCAGTTCTTC. This chain links TRBV2 with TRBJ2-1; 7 nucleotides line up with TRBD1. Per germline, CDR1 SNHLY and CDR2 FYNNEI. The CDR3 covers 14 residues. J was trimmed by 7 bases and V by 9 bases; bases with no gene match: 12.

The chain joins TRBV6-5 to TRBJ2-1; a weak D match, TRBD2 (5 bases). Trimming pared 10 bases from V and 0 bases from J, leaving 13 bases between. This CDR3 is built from 14 residues. The germline CDR1 and CDR2 sequences are MNHEY and SVGAGI. In DNA, the CDR3 is TGTGCCACCTCAAGCGGCAGCTCCTACAATGAGCAGTTCTTC. This gives the protein CATSSGSSYNEQFF.

The chain joins TRBV6-5 to TRBJ1-2; possibly TRBD1 for D (6 bases). From germline, CDR1 is MNHEY and CDR2 SVGAGI. The CDR3 is 15 amino acids. Trimming stripped 7 bases from V and 6 bases from J, with 21 bases between. For the CDR3, the DNA is TGTGCCAGCAACCGCAACAGGGTAGGGACTAATGGCTACACCTTC. Protein sequence: CASNRNRVGTNGYTF.

This chain links TRBV5-6 with TRBJ1-5; the D is unclear. The CDR3 has 13 amino acids. Germline CDR1 reads SGHDT; CDR2 reads YYEEEE. V was shortened by 0 bases and J by 4 bases, with 5 bases between the two germline ends. This CDR3 is CASSLGQNQPQHF. As DNA, the CDR3 is TGTGCCAGCAGCTTGGGGCAGAATCAGCCCCAGCATTTT.

The chain has TRBV6-1 and TRBJ2-1; D is uncertain. The CDR3 sequence is 15 residues long. V shed 5 bases and J shed 0 bases, with 11 bases lying between them. Germline V CDR1 and CDR2: MNHNS, SASEGT. The CDR3 is CASSLQLSSYNEQFF. For the CDR3, the DNA is TGTGCCAGCAGTCTACAGTTAAGCTCCTACAATGAGCAGTTCTTC.

The rearrangement uses TRBV30 and TRBJ2-7, with no clear D. The ends were cut back, 3 bases at V and 3 bases at J, with 9 bases in the middle. The CDR3 spans 12 residues. Per germline, CDR1 GTSNPN and CDR2 SVGIG (reference sequence). DNA of the CDR3: TGTGCCTGGAGACCCCACAACTACGAGCAGTACTTC. Translation: CAWRPHNYEQYF.

The chain has TRBV27 and TRBJ2-1, with 7 bases identical to TRBD2. Per germline, CDR1 MNHEY and CDR2 SMNVEV (reference sequence). The CDR3 extends over 15 amino acids. Losses at the gene ends were 5 bases for V and 8 bases for J; bases not matched to a gene: 12. CDR3 nucleotides: TGTGCCAGCAGTCAATTTGGACTAGTTAGTGATGAGCAGTTCTTC. Protein product: CASSQFGLVSDEQFF.

The V and J genes are TRBV28 and TRBJ2-4; D possibly corresponds to TRBD2 (5 bases). CDR3 length: 14 residues. Per germline, CDR1 MDHEN and CDR2 SYDVKM. V lost 3 bases to trimming and J lost 4 bases, with 10 bases between them. The CDR3 DNA reads as TGTGCCAGCAGTTTTGGGCGACTAAAAAACATTCAGTACTTC. The encoded protein is CASSFGRLKNIQYF.

The chain recombines TRBV5-1 with TRBJ2-3; D might be TRBD2 (5 bases). The germline gives CDR1 SGHRS, CDR2 YFSETQ. Between the trimmed V and J ends, which lost 5 bases and 2 bases, there was a span of 15 bases. There are 15 residues in the CDR3. CDR3 in DNA: TGCGCCAGCAGTCCGACTACCCAATCCACAGATACGCAGTATTTT. Amino acids: CASSPTTQSTDTQYF.

In this sample, this clone turned up a few times. V and J are TRBV30 and TRBJ2-6; 11 bases match TRBD1. With V trimmed by 5 bases and J by 2 bases, 8 bases remained unmatched. The CDR3 is made up of 17 amino acids. Germline-derived CDR1 and CDR2 are GTSNPN and SVGIG (reference sequence). The CDR3 sequence is CAWHRDRGMAGANVLTF. The DNA for the CDR3 is TGTGCCTGGCACCGGGACAGGGGGATGGCTGGGGCCAACGTCCTGACTTTC.

This clone was seen only a few times. The V call is TRBV18, the J call TRBJ2-6; 15 nucleotides align to TRBD2. Germline V CDR1 and CDR2: KGHSH, LQKENI. The CDR3 length is 20 residues. With V trimmed by 1 base and J by 1 base, 5 bases remained unmatched. The CDR3 DNA is TGTGCCAGCTCACCACGGCCGGGACTAGCGGGAGGATCTGGGGCCAACGTCCTGACTTTC. Amino acid sequence: CASSPRPGLAGGSGANVLTF.

In this sample, this clone turned up once. The rearrangement joins TRBV30 to TRBJ2-1, with 11 bases fitting TRBD2. V trimming: 3 bases; J trimming: 9 bases; junction bases outside the gene matches: 10. CDR1 is GTSNPN and CDR2 is SVGIG in the germline V gene (reference sequence). The CDR3 runs 15 residues. The chain's CDR3 is CAWSETSGAESEQFF. CDR3 coding DNA: TGTGCCTGGAGCGAGACTAGCGGGGCGGAAAGTGAGCAGTTCTTC.

This chain connects TRBV6-5 to TRBJ2-1; a possible D gene is TRBD2 (5 bases). The length of the CDR3 is 13 residues. Germline V CDR1 and CDR2: MNHEY, SVGAGI. The V gene lost 7 bases and the J gene lost 9 bases, with 16 bases spanning the gap. CDR3 loop: CASNPGSGREQFF. CDR3 bases: TGTGCCAGCAACCCGGGGTCTGGTCGTGAGCAGTTCTTC.

This clone was detected only once. This chain joins TRBV11-2 and TRBJ2-5; 8 positions match TRBD2. The CDR3 spans 14 residues. Germline CDR1 and CDR2: SGHAT and FQNNGV. V shed 1 base and J 5 bases; nucleotides not matched to a gene: 3. The CDR3 here is CASSLAGGPETQYF. For the CDR3, the DNA is TGTGCCAGCAGCTTAGCGGGAGGGCCGGAGACCCAGTACTTC.

The chain employs TRBV19 and TRBJ1-1; a weak D match, TRBD1 (6 bases). The germline V gene has CDR1 LNHDA and CDR2 SQIVND (reference sequence). The ends were cut back, 3 bases at V and 5 bases at J, with 16 bases in the middle. This CDR3 spans 15 amino acids. The CDR3 coding sequence is TGTGCCAGTAGTATCTCGGCAGGGGTGGTTACTGAAGCTTTCTTT. Its translation is CASSISAGVVTEAFF.